The 25 T cell receptor beta chains below come from one sample, sequenced in a study of blood T cell repertoires in COVID-19. Libraries were prepared by immunoSEQ multiplex PCR; TCRdb keeps only in-frame clonotypes and omits some of them. The top ten clones hold roughly 4% of a sample with hundreds of thousands of clones, roughly 90% of them seen once. What was sequenced was peripheral blood. The receptors were gathered from a woman aged 50 to 60 with active or convalescent COVID-19.

J is TRBJ1-4 and V is TRBV12-3 or TRBV12-4; TRBD1 might be the D (5 bases). V was cut by 6 bases and J by 11 bases, with 13 bases left in between. CDR3 length: 12 amino acids. Here the CDR3 DNA reads TGTGCCAGCAGCCCAACGGGGGGGAAACTGTTTTTT. It translates to CASSPTGGKLFF.

This chain connects TRBV7-6 to TRBJ1-3; D is ambiguous. The CDR3 length is 15 residues. The V gene lost 4 bases and the J gene lost 0 bases, with 10 bases spanning the gap. Germline lookup yields CDR1 SGHVS and CDR2 FNYEAQ. In nucleotides, the CDR3 is TGTGCCAGCAGCTCTCCGACTGGCTCTGGAAACACCATATATTTT. Its translation: CASSSPTGSGNTIYF.

CDR3 loop: CASSTGTGKNEQFF. DNA for the CDR3: TGTGCCAGCAGCACCGGGACAGGGAAAAATGAGCAGTTCTTC. The gene calls are TRBV21-1 and TRBJ2-1; TRBD1, the table's D call, was not compared with the DNA. TRBV21-1 is a pseudogene locus. The length of the CDR3 is 14 residues.

The chain combines TRBV6-5 with TRBJ1-4; TRBD1 is a possible D gene (6 bases). Germline V gene lookup returns CDR1 MNHEY and CDR2 SVGAGI. This CDR3 contains 14 residues. Deletions cut 8 bases from V and 4 bases from J, with 14 bases between. CDR3: CASQMTGGNEKLFF. The CDR3 nucleotides are TGTGCCAGCCAGATGACAGGCGGTAATGAAAAACTGTTTTTT.

The chain recombines TRBV5-1 with TRBJ2-5, with 7 nucleotides matching TRBD1. The CDR3 is 15 residues long. The germline gives CDR1 SGHRS, CDR2 YFSETQ. V lost 1 base to trimming and J lost 5 bases; unmatched junction nucleotides: 8. The CDR3 spells CASSLLGGGYETQYF. The CDR3 bases are TGCGCCAGCAGCTTGTTAGGGGGCGGGTACGAGACCCAGTACTTC.

The V and J genes are TRBV13 and TRBJ2-7; 7 nucleotides line up with TRBD2. The trim removed 3 bases at V and 7 bases at J, leaving 9 bases unmatched. The CDR3 is 14 residues long. Looked up from germline, CDR1 is PRHDT and CDR2 is FYEKMQ (reference sequence). CDR3 DNA sequence: TGTGCCAGCAGCTTGACGGGACTACGGGGAGAGCAGTACTTC. Translated: CASSLTGLRGEQYF.

CDR3 in amino acids: CALEDRVNYGYTF. In DNA, the CDR3 is TGTGCCCTGGAGGACAGGGTTAACTATGGCTACACCTTC. V and J are TRBV7-9 and TRBJ1-2; the match to TRBD1 covers 8 bases. CDR1 is SEHNR, CDR2 FQNEAQ, per germline (reference sequence). V lost 11 bases to trimming and J lost 1 base; unmatched junction nucleotides: 6. This CDR3 comprises 13 residues. The full variable domain, in which reference TRBV7-9 and TRBJ1-2 provide the parts outside the CDR3, is DTGVSQNPRHKITKRGQNVTFRCDPISEHNRLYWYRQTLGQGPEFLTYFQNEAQLEKSRLLSDRFSAERPKGSFSTLEIQRTEQGDSAMYLCALEDRVNYGYTFGSGTRLTVV.

CDR3 nucleotides: TGTGCCATCAGTGAGTCGTACTCGCGACCCCAGCGGGGGGGCGGGGCCCAGTACTTC. This translates into CAISESYSRPQRGGGAQYF. The V call is TRBV10-3, the J call TRBJ2-5; 10 positions agree with TRBD2. V lost 0 bases and J lost 9; bases outside the gene matches: 19. Germline V gene data show CDR1 as ENHRY and CDR2 as SYGVKD. The CDR3 runs to 19 residues.

The V and J genes are TRBV3-1 (or the pseudogene TRBV3-2) and TRBJ2-5; no clear D. From germline, CDR1 is LGHDT and CDR2 YNNKEL (reference sequence). The CDR3 length is 12 residues. V was cut by 3 bases and J by 5 bases, with 7 bases left in between. The CDR3 sequence is CASSQLRETQYF. The CDR3 DNA reads TGTGCCAGCAGCCAGCTGAGGGAGACCCAGTACTTC.

Concerning this clone itself: Other nucleotide sequences from this sample produce the same CDR3. This chain uses TRBV3-1 (or the pseudogene TRBV3-2) with TRBJ1-1, with D maybe TRBD1 (6 bases). The CDR3 consists of 14 residues. CDR1 and CDR2 from the germline V gene are LGHDT and YNNKEL (reference sequence). V gave up 1 base and J gave up 5 bases, with 11 bases separating them. CDR3 residues: CASSQVGGGTEAFF. For the CDR3, the DNA is TGTGCCAGCAGCCAAGTTGGGGGCGGAACTGAAGCTTTCTTT.

This clone occurred once. CDR3 in amino acids: CASSYPGAGELFF. CDR3 nucleotides: TGTGCCAGCAGTTACCCGGGGGCCGGGGAGCTGTTTTTT. The rearrangement links TRBV6-2 or TRBV6-3 to TRBJ2-2, with D perhaps TRBD2 (6 bases). The germline CDR1 and CDR2 sequences are MNHEY and SVGEGT. Deletions cut 2 bases from V and 6 bases from J, with 7 bases between. CDR3 length equals 13 residues.

This chain joins TRBV7-8 and TRBJ2-1; TRBD2 matches 9 bases. V lost 7 bases to trimming and J lost 4 bases; unmatched junction nucleotides: 8. This CDR3 has 15 amino acids. The germline CDR1 and CDR2 sequences are SGHVS and FQNEAQ. CDR3 protein: CASTRAGGLYNEQFF. The CDR3 nucleotides are TGTGCCAGCACCCGAGCGGGGGGACTATACAATGAGCAGTTCTTC. The full variable domain, rest sourced from reference TRBV7-8 and TRBJ2-1, is GAGVSQSPRYKVAKRGQDVALRCDPISGHVSLFWYQQALGQGPEFLTYFQNEAQLDKSGLPSDRFFAERPEGSVSTLKIQRTQQEDSAVYLCASTRAGGLYNEQFFGPGTRLTVL.

J is TRBJ1-2 and V is TRBV10-3; D unclear. This CDR3 spans 15 amino acids. CDR1 and CDR2 from the germline V gene are ENHRY and SYGVKD. V lost 8 bases and J 5 bases, leaving 21 bases between the germline ends. CDR3 sequence (DNA): TGTGCCATCGCTCGGGAAGGGCCGGAGGGTTATGGCTACACCTTC. Residues: CAIAREGPEGYGYTF.

V usage is TRBV27 and J usage is TRBJ1-5, with TRBD1 as a possible D gene (5 bases). The CDR3 contains 15 residues. Germline V gene data show CDR1 as MNHEY and CDR2 as SMNVEV (reference sequence). The V end lost 3 bases, the J end lost 4 bases, and 13 bases lay between the germline ends. CDR3 bases: TGTGCCAGCAGTTTTTCCGGGGGTTGGAATCAGCCCCAGCATTTT. It yields the protein CASSFSGGWNQPQHF.

This clone appeared once. The chain joins TRBV4-2 to TRBJ2-1; 8 nucleotides agree with TRBD2. The CDR3 has 17 amino acids. V shed 0 bases and J 2 bases; nucleotides not matched to a gene: 6. The germline V gene has CDR1 LGHNA and CDR2 YNFKEQ. The CDR3 sequence: CASSQEGAGATYNEQFF. CDR3 nucleotide sequence: TGTGCCAGCAGCCAAGAAGGAGCGGGAGCCACCTACAATGAGCAGTTCTTC.

The J gene is TRBJ1-2, the V gene TRBV29-1; maybe TRBD1 (5 bases). Germline lookup yields CDR1 SQVTM and CDR2 ANQGSEA. This CDR3 is built from 11 residues. CDR3 in amino acids: CGSGGGHGYTF. CDR3 nucleotides: TGCGGCAGCGGGGGGGGTCATGGCTACACCTTC.

The chain couples TRBV7-2 to TRBJ2-7; TRBD1 matches at 11 bases. V lost 2 bases, J lost 4 bases, and 4 bases stayed unmatched. The CDR3 sequence is 15 residues long. Germline CDR1 is SGHTA and CDR2 is FQGNSA. The CDR3 loop reads CASSLQGTGGYEQYF. The CDR3 region has the DNA TGTGCCAGCAGCTTACAGGGGACAGGGGGGTACGAGCAGTACTTC.

This sequence joins TRBV27 and TRBJ2-3; 8 bases fit TRBD2. V shed 6 bases and J 4 bases; nucleotides not matched to a gene: 12. CDR3 length: 16 amino acids. Germline V gene data show CDR1 as MNHEY and CDR2 as SMNVEV (reference sequence). CDR3 coding DNA: TGTGCCAGCAGCTTAGCGGGATTACGATTAGCAGATACGCAGTATTTT. This gives the protein CASSLAGLRLADTQYF.

The V call is TRBV15, the J call TRBJ2-3; 9 bases are shared with TRBD2. Trimming cost V 5 bases and J 7 bases; bases outside gene matches: 10. The CDR3 covers 15 residues. Germline V CDR1 and CDR2: LNHNV, YYDKDF (reference sequence). CDR3 in DNA: TGTGCCACCAGCCTTAGCGGGAGATCTAGGAATACGCAGTATTTT. Translating gives CATSLSGRSRNTQYF.

V usage is TRBV29-1 and J usage is TRBJ2-7; the D gene is possibly TRBD1 (5 bases). Trimming took 4 bases from V and 5 from J, leaving 9 bases between them. This CDR3 has 11 amino acids. Germline values: CDR1 SQVTM, CDR2 ANQGSEA. The DNA of the CDR3 is TGCAGCGTTGGAAACAGGAACGAGCAGTACTTC. Translated: CSVGNRNEQYF.

The chain employs TRBV18 and TRBJ1-1, with D perhaps matching TRBD1 (6 bases). Per germline, CDR1 KGHSH and CDR2 LQKENI. There are 15 residues in the CDR3. Trimming left V 4 bases short and J 4 bases short, with 16 bases between. The CDR3 DNA reads TGTGCCAGCTCACTTAATCAGGGGTTTAGCACTGAAGCTTTCTTT. Translated: CASSLNQGFSTEAFF.

The gene calls are TRBV10-3 and TRBJ2-7; D remains ambiguous. The CDR3 spans 12 residues. Trimming took 3 bases from V and 3 from J, leaving 6 bases between them. In germline, CDR1 is ENHRY, CDR2 SYGVKD. The CDR3 loop is CAISDNNYEQYF. The CDR3 bases are TGTGCCATCAGTGATAATAACTACGAGCAGTACTTC.

The chain combines TRBV5-5 with TRBJ2-5; 10 nucleotides match TRBD1. Per the germline V gene, CDR1 is SGHKS and CDR2 is YYEKEE (reference sequence). The CDR3 sequence is 16 residues long. The junction had 10 bases not matched to a gene; V was cut back by 4 bases and J by 4 bases. CDR3 sequence reads: CASSPSTGGGGETQYF. CDR3 DNA: TGTGCCAGCAGCCCCTCGACAGGGGGCGGTGGAGAGACCCAGTACTTC.

The chain couples TRBV18 to TRBJ2-7; TRBD2 might be the D (6 bases). Germline-derived CDR1 and CDR2 are KGHSH and LQKENI. This CDR3 contains 12 residues. V gave up 5 bases and J gave up 7 bases, with 12 bases separating them. The CDR3 is CASSRRGEEQYF. The CDR3 DNA is TGTGCCAGCTCAAGACGCGGGGAGGAGCAGTACTTC.

The rearrangement uses TRBV2 and TRBJ1-1, with 8 bases that match TRBD1. J gave up 7 bases and V 0 bases, and 7 bases lay outside the gene matches. Germline-derived CDR1 and CDR2 are SNHLY and FYNNEI. The length of the CDR3 is 15 residues. The CDR3 nucleotides read TGTGCCAGCAGTGAAGCCCCGGACAGGGCTCTTGAAGCTTTCTTT. Translated, it gives CASSEAPDRALEAFF.